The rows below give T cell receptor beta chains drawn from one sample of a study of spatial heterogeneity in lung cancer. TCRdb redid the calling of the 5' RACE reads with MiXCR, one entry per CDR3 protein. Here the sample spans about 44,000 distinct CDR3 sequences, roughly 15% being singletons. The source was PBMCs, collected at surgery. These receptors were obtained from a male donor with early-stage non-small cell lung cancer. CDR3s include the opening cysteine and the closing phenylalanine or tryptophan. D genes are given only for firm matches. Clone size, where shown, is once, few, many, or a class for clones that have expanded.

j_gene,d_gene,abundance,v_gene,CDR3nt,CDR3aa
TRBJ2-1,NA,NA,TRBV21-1,TGTGCCAGCAGCCCAGGGACTAGCGGGAGGATCAGTGAGCAGTTCTTC,CASSPGTSGRISEQFF
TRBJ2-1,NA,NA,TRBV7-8,TGTGCCAGCAGCTTCGTCGTAAGGGGCCCCTACAATGAGCAGTTCTTC,CASSFVVRGPYNEQFF
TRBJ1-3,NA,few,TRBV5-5,TGTGCCAGCAGCGTTACGGACGGACGCTCTGGAAACACCATATATTTT,CASSVTDGRSGNTIYF
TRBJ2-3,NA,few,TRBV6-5,TGTGCCAGCAGTTACAATTTGCCGGAGAGCACAGATACGCAGTATTTT,CASSYNLPESTDTQYF
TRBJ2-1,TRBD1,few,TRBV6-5,TGTGCCAGCAGTTCGGGACAGGGGGGTGAGCAGTTCTTC,CASSSGQGGEQFF
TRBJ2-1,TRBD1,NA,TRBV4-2,TGTGCCAGCAGCCAAGGCCGGGACAGGGCCCATGAGCAGTTCTTC,CASSQGRDRAHEQFF
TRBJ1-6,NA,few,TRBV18,TGTGCCAGCTCACCAGGGGGGGATGATTCACCCCTCCACTTT,CASSPGGDDSPLHF
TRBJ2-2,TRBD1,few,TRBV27,TGTGCCAGCAGCACCGGGACAGGGGACTTTTCGAACACCGGGGAGCTGTTTTTT,CASSTGTGDFSNTGELFF
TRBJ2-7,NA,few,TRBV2,TGTGCCAGCAGCCCCCGGCGTTCGTCAGGGCGGCCCTACGAGCAGTACTTC,CASSPRRSSGRPYEQYF
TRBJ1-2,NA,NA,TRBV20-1,TGCAGTGCCAGCGAGGAAGAAGCCGGCTACAGCTTC,CSASEEEAGYSF
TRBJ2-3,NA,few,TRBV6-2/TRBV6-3,TGTGCCAGCAGTTACTCACAGAGTACCAGGGATACGCAGTATTTT,CASSYSQSTRDTQYF
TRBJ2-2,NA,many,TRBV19,TGTGCCAGTAGGCAGAATTGGGACACCGGGGAGCTGTTTTTT,CASRQNWDTGELFF
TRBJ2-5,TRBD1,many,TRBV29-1,TGCAGCGCTGACAGGGACGGAGAGACCCAGTACTTC,CSADRDGETQYF
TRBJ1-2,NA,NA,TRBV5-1,TGCGCCAGCAGCTTGGAACAGAGGCGTCATGGCTACACCTTC,CASSLEQRRHGYTF
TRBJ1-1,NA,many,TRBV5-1,TGCGCCAGCACGGGGGAGCACACTGAAGCTTTCTTT,CASTGEHTEAFF